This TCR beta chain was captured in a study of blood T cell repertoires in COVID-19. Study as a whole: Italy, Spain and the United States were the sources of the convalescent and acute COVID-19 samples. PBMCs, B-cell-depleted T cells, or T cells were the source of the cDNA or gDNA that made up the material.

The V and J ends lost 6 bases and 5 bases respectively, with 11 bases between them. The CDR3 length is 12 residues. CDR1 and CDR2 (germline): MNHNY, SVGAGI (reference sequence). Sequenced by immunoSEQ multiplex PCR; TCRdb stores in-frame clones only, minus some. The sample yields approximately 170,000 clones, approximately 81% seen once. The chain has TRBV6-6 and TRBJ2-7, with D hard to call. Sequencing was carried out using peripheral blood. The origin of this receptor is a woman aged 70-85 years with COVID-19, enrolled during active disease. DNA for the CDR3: TGTGCCAGCAGCCCCCGTCGGGACGAGCAGTACTTC. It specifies CASSPRRDEQYF.